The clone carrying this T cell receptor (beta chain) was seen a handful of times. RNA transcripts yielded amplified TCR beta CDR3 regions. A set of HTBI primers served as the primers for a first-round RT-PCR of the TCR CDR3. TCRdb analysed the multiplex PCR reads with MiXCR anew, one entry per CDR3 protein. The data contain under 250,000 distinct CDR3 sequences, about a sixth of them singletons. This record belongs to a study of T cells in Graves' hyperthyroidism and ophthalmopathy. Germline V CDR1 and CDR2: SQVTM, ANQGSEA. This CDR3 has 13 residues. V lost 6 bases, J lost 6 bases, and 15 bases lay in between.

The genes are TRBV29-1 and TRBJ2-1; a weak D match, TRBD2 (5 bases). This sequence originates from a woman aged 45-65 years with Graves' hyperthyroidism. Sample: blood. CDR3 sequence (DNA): TGCAGCGTGGCCCTAACTAGGACCAATGAGCAGTTCTTC. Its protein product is CSVALTRTNEQFF.